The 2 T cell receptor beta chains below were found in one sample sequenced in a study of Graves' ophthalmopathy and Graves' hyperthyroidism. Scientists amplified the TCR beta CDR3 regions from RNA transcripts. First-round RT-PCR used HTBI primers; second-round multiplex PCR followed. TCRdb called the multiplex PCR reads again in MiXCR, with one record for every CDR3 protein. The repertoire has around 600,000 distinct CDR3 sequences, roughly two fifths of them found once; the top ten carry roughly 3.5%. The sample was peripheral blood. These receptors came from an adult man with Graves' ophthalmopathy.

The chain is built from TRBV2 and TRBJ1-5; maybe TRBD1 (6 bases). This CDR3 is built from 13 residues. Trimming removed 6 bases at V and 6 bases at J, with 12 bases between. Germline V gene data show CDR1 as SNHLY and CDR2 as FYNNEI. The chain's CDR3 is CASREGGIQPQHF. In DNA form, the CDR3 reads TGTGCCAGCAGGGAGGGGGGCATTCAGCCCCAGCATTTT.

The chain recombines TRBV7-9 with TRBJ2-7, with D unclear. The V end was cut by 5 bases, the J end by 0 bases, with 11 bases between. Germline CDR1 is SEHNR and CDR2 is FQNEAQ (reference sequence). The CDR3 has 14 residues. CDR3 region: CASSHTGPSYEQYF. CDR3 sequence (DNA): TGTGCCAGCAGCCATACTGGACCCTCCTACGAGCAGTACTTC.